The next 27 T cell receptor beta chains were all read from a single sample in a study of Tregs in tolerant kidney transplant recipients. The assay was immunoSEQ multiplex PCR, and TCRdb's table has in-frame clones only and misses some. The sample contains approximately 260,000 clones, 65% to 85% of which appear only once. The sample comprised CD4+ T cells from blood. The receptors shown here come from a human donor in good health.

The chain couples TRBV30 to TRBJ1-2; 8 bases are a match to TRBD1. The CDR3 spans 16 residues. Germline V gives CDR1 GTSNPN, CDR2 SVGIG (reference sequence). J lost 3 bases, V lost 2 bases, and 11 bases had no gene match. DNA of the CDR3: TGTGCCTGGAGTATCGAAGGACAGGGCTTTCACTATGGCTACACCTTC. Protein: CAWSIEGQGFHYGYTF. The variable domain in full, completed from reference TRBV30 and TRBJ1-2, reads SQTIHQWPATLVQPVGSPLSLECTVEGTSNPNLYWYRQAAGRGLQLLFYSVGIGQISSEVPQNLSASRPQDRQFILSSKKLLLSDSGFYLCAWSIEGQGFHYGYTFGSGTRLTVV.

V usage is TRBV19 and J usage is TRBJ2-3; tentatively, D is TRBD2 (5 bases). V was cut by 7 bases and J by 1 base, with 15 bases left in between. The germline CDR1 and CDR2 sequences are LNHDA and SQIVND (reference sequence). CDR3 length equals 15 residues. CDR3 region: CASTPSGWGTDTQYF. DNA for the CDR3: TGTGCCAGTACCCCATCGGGATGGGGCACAGATACGCAGTATTTT.

This chain uses TRBV4-1 with TRBJ1-5; 8 positions match TRBD1. From germline, CDR1 is MGHRA and CDR2 YSYEKL. After removal of 1 base from V and 3 bases from J, the junction contained 2 bases not matched to a gene. The CDR3 sequence is 15 residues long. The CDR3 spells CASSQVTGVNQPQHF. CDR3 bases: TGCGCCAGCAGCCAAGTGACAGGGGTCAATCAGCCCCAGCATTTT.

This chain connects TRBV4-1 to TRBJ1-5; D is possibly TRBD1 (5 bases). The V gene's germline CDR1 is MGHRA and CDR2 YSYEKL. The CDR3 is 17 residues long. V lost 0 bases, J lost 0 bases, and 12 bases lay in between. DNA of the CDR3: TGCGCCAGCAGCCAAGACCCCGACAGATATAGCAATCAGCCCCAGCATTTT. Translated, it gives CASSQDPDRYSNQPQHF.

On this clone itself: In the same sample, other DNA sequences code for this CDR3. The chain links TRBV28 to TRBJ1-2, with a weak D call TRBD1 (6 bases). Germline assignment: CDR1 MDHEN and CDR2 SYDVKM. The V end lost 5 bases, the J end lost 0 bases, and 16 bases lay between the germline ends. The CDR3 has 16 residues. DNA for the CDR3: TGTGCCAGCAGTGTGCAGGGGCGCTCAGCTAACTATGGCTACACCTTC. Translating it yields CASSVQGRSANYGYTF.

The chain uses TRBV6-5 and TRBJ2-7; 10 bases are a match to TRBD2. V shed 10 bases, J shed 4 bases, and the junction held 4 bases outside the gene matches. CDR1 is MNHEY and CDR2 is SVGAGI in the germline V gene. The CDR3 is 12 residues long. The CDR3 reads CATRTSGYEQYF. CDR3 sequence (DNA): TGTGCCACTCGGACTAGCGGATACGAGCAGTACTTC.

The chain combines TRBV18 with TRBJ2-3, with TRBD2 matching 8 bases. The J segment lost 1 base and the V segment lost 4 bases, leaving 7 bases of the junction unmatched. This CDR3 comprises 16 residues. The V gene's germline CDR1 is KGHSH and CDR2 LQKENI. The CDR3 region is CASSLKAGVGTDTQYF. Written as DNA, the CDR3 is TGTGCCAGCTCACTCAAAGCGGGAGTCGGCACAGATACGCAGTATTTT.

J is TRBJ1-2 and V is TRBV5-1; 8 bases are shared with TRBD1. The V gene's germline CDR1 is SGHRS and CDR2 YFSETQ. With 4 bases clipped from V and 8 bases from J, the junction kept 16 bases outside the gene matches. This CDR3 contains 16 residues. The CDR3 sequence is CASSRSGTGLQGGYTF. The DNA of the CDR3 is TGCGCCAGCAGCAGGTCCGGGACAGGCCTCCAGGGCGGCTACACCTTC.

The CDR3 loop is CASSYSMSTDTQYF. DNA of the CDR3: TGTGCCAGCAGTTACTCGATGAGCACAGATACGCAGTATTTT. The V and J genes are TRBV6-6 and TRBJ2-3; D is unresolved. The CDR3 is 14 residues long. Trimming stripped 0 bases from V and 0 bases from J, with 4 bases between. CDR1 and CDR2 (germline): MNHNY, SVGAGI (reference sequence).

The rearrangement joins TRBV11-2 to TRBJ2-5; 7 bases line up with TRBD1. The CDR3 totals 17 residues. Germline V gene data show CDR1 as SGHAT and CDR2 as FQNNGV. J gave up 0 bases and V 4 bases, and 11 bases lay outside the gene matches. In DNA, the CDR3 is TGTGCCAGCAGCTCCCTAGGACAGGTCCCGTACCAAGAGACCCAGTACTTC. Translated: CASSSLGQVPYQETQYF.

This sequence joins TRBV6-6 and TRBJ1-5; D is perhaps TRBD1 (5 bases). The CDR3 spans 15 residues. V was pared by 4 bases and J by 1 base, with 11 bases between. Germline CDR1 is MNHNY and CDR2 is SVGAGI (reference sequence). The CDR3 here is CASSSQAGSNQPQHF. CDR3 coding DNA: TGTGCCAGCAGTTCCCAGGCAGGGAGCAATCAGCCCCAGCATTTT.

V usage is TRBV30 and J usage is TRBJ1-1; D perhaps matches TRBD1 (6 bases). Germline CDR1 and CDR2: GTSNPN and SVGIG (reference sequence). This CDR3 region has 16 residues. V was cut by 2 bases and J by 0 bases, with 16 bases left in between. CDR3 loop: CAWSISGGFMNTEAFF. CDR3 in DNA: TGTGCCTGGAGTATATCGGGGGGCTTCATGAACACTGAAGCTTTCTTT.

This clone was counted once. The rearrangement joins TRBV19 to TRBJ1-5; possibly TRBD1 for D (6 bases). The CDR3 consists of 21 residues. The V gene's germline CDR1 is LNHDA and CDR2 SQIVND (reference sequence). The V and J ends lost 1 base and 0 bases respectively, with 25 bases between them. The CDR3 DNA is TGTGCCAGTAGTATAGGTCTTGGGGGCCTCAAACGATTGGGTAGCAATCAGCCCCAGCATTTT. Translating gives CASSIGLGGLKRLGSNQPQHF. Variable domain in full (rest from reference TRBV19 and TRBJ1-5): DGGITQSPKYLFRKEGQNVTLSCEQNLNHDAMYWYRQDPGQGLRLIYYSQIVNDFQKGDIAEGYSVSREKKESFPLTVTSAQKNPTAFYLCASSIGLGGLKRLGSNQPQHFGDGTRLSIL.

This rearrangement joins TRBV4-1 to TRBJ1-2; D may be TRBD1 (6 bases). The CDR3 has 15 amino acids. Trimming removed 5 bases at V and 4 bases at J, with 17 bases between. Germline loops: CDR1 MGHRA, CDR2 YSYEKL. This chain's CDR3 is CASSTQGRTVYGYTF. The CDR3 nucleotides are TGCGCCAGCAGCACGCAGGGGCGGACGGTCTATGGCTACACCTTC.

This clone was seen a few times. The chain carries TRBV5-1 and TRBJ1-2; TRBD1 agrees at 8 bases. CDR3 length: 15 residues. Germline trimming cut 0 bases from V and 7 bases from J; bases unmatched to any gene: 8. Germline V gene sequence: CDR1 SGHRS, CDR2 YFSETQ. CDR3 amino acids: CASSLASGQGFGYTF. In nucleotides, the CDR3 is TGCGCCAGCAGCTTGGCTTCCGGACAGGGCTTTGGCTACACCTTC.

The genes are TRBV5-1 and TRBJ2-4; the D gene is possibly TRBD1 (6 bases). V was trimmed by 2 bases and J by 4 bases, leaving 10 bases between them. Germline V gene data show CDR1 as SGHRS and CDR2 as YFSETQ. The CDR3 runs to 14 residues. CDR3 DNA sequence: TGCGCCAGCAGCTTCGCCAGGGGAAAAAACATTCAGTACTTC. The encoded protein is CASSFARGKNIQYF.

On this clone: Other DNA sequences within the sample encode an identical CDR3. J is TRBJ1-2 and V is TRBV5-1; D uncertain. This CDR3 has 13 amino acids. Trimming shortened V by 0 bases and J by 3 bases, and 6 bases separated the two germline ends. Looked up from germline, CDR1 is SGHRS and CDR2 is YFSETQ. CDR3 sequence (DNA): TGCGCCAGCAGCTTGGGGCAGGACTATGGCTACACCTTC. This encodes CASSLGQDYGYTF.

V and J are TRBV6-1 and TRBJ1-5; 7 bases agree with TRBD1. Germline CDR1 and CDR2: MNHNS and SASEGT. After removal of 4 bases from V and 2 bases from J, the junction contained 5 bases not matched to a gene. The CDR3 extends over 15 amino acids. CDR3 sequence: CASSGQGTRNQPQHF. For the CDR3, the DNA is TGTGCCAGCAGTGGACAGGGTACACGCAATCAGCCCCAGCATTTT.

The chain has TRBV5-1 and TRBJ1-1, with 8 positions matching TRBD1. Germline values: CDR1 SGHRS, CDR2 YFSETQ. The J segment lost 3 bases and the V segment lost 4 bases, leaving 8 bases of the junction unmatched. CDR3 length: 15 residues. The CDR3 DNA reads TGCGCCAGCAGCGCCGGGACAGGAATAGACACTGAAGCTTTCTTT. This sequence encodes CASSAGTGIDTEAFF.

The chain joins TRBV19 to TRBJ2-3; D gene unclear. V shed 4 bases and J shed 2 bases, with 4 bases lying between them. Germline values: CDR1 LNHDA, CDR2 SQIVND (reference sequence). The CDR3 covers 12 residues. As DNA, the CDR3 is TGTGCCAGTAGTAGACCCACAGATACGCAGTATTTT. Translated: CASSRPTDTQYF.

CDR3 DNA sequence: TGTGCCAGCAGCTTGGGGGGAGGGACAGGGTCCCACGAGCAGTACTTC. Encoded protein: CASSLGGGTGSHEQYF. The rearrangement joins TRBV5-4 to TRBJ2-7; 9 bases align to TRBD1. The germline V gene encodes CDR1 SGHNT and CDR2 YYREEE (reference sequence). V lost 0 bases, J lost 5 bases, and 9 bases stayed unmatched. The CDR3 covers 16 residues.

J is TRBJ2-5 and V is TRBV7-2, with D perhaps TRBD2 (5 bases). CDR3 length equals 14 residues. Per the germline V gene, CDR1 is SGHTA and CDR2 is FQGNSA. Trimming removed 3 bases from V and 5 bases from J, with 13 bases in between. The CDR3 spells CASSFGPRGETQYF. The CDR3 DNA follows: TGTGCCAGCAGCTTCGGACCTAGAGGGGAGACCCAGTACTTC.

This clone was seen just once. The J gene is TRBJ2-3, the V gene TRBV7-9, with D perhaps matching TRBD2 (5 bases). Deletions cut 8 bases from V and 0 bases from J, with 15 bases between. The CDR3 is 15 residues long. The germline V gene has CDR1 SEHNR and CDR2 FQNEAQ (reference sequence). This CDR3 is CASCAGGWSTDTQYF. The CDR3 DNA is TGTGCCAGCTGTGCCGGAGGATGGAGCACAGATACGCAGTATTTT.

This sequence joins TRBV4-1 and TRBJ1-4, with TRBD1 identical over 10 bases. The length of the CDR3 is 17 residues. With 4 bases clipped from V and 8 bases from J, the junction kept 13 bases outside the gene matches. Germline CDR1 and CDR2: MGHRA and YSYEKL. CDR3 sequence (DNA): TGCGCCAGCAGCCGCCCGCCCCAACGGGACAGGGGAGAAAAACTGTTTTTT. Translation: CASSRPPQRDRGEKLFF.

This clone was observed a single time. The V and J genes are TRBV5-1 and TRBJ1-1; no firm D call. Per germline, CDR1 SGHRS and CDR2 YFSETQ. Trimming removed 6 bases from V and 1 base from J, with 10 bases in between. The CDR3 extends over 13 amino acids. The CDR3 DNA is TGCGCCAGCACCTCGGACGGGAACACTGAAGCTTTCTTT. Protein: CASTSDGNTEAFF.

The rearrangement links TRBV10-3 to TRBJ2-5; tentatively, D is TRBD1 or TRBD2 (5 bases each). CDR3 length: 14 amino acids. V shed 3 bases and J shed 1 base, with 9 bases lying between them. CDR1 and CDR2 from the germline V gene are ENHRY and SYGVKD. The CDR3 DNA follows: TGTGCCATCAGTGAAGGGACCCTCCAAGAGACCCAGTACTTC. Translated, it gives CAISEGTLQETQYF.

The V and J genes are TRBV5-5 and TRBJ2-7, with a tentative D call TRBD2 (7 bases). The CDR3 consists of 16 residues. The V and J ends lost 0 bases and 4 bases respectively, with 17 bases between them. Per germline, CDR1 SGHKS and CDR2 YYEKEE (reference sequence). CDR3 nucleotides: TGTGCCAGCAGCTTGGGCGACGGAGGGAGGGGGTACGAGCAGTACTTC. Its protein is CASSLGDGGRGYEQYF.